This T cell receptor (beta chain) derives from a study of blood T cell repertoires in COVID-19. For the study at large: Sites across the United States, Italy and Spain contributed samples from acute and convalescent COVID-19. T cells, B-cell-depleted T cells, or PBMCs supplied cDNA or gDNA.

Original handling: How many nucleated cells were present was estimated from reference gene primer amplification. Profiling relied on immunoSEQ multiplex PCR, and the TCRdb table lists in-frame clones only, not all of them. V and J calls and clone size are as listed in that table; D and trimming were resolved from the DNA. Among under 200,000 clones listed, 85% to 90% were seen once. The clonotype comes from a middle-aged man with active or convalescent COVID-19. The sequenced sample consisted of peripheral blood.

This chain's CDR3 is CACHSDRTYEQYF. CDR3 DNA: TGTGCCTGCCATAGCGACAGGACCTACGAGCAGTACTTC. V gene TRBV30 combines with J gene TRBJ2-7; D is possibly TRBD1 (6 bases). Germline assignment: CDR1 GTSNPN and CDR2 SVGIG (reference sequence). CDR3 length: 13 residues. V lost 6 bases, J lost 2 bases, and 14 bases lay in between.